Sequencing of this TCR beta chain was carried out in a study of blood T cells in healthy people across ages. Then a second PCR, running about 6 to 12 cycles, was carried out with a sample-barcoded 5' primer and a J-beta primer mix. Using its own MiXCR run on the 5' RACE reads, TCRdb lists one record per CDR3 protein. The sample records about 1.5 million distinct CDR3 sequences, roughly 40% being singletons. CDR3 length equals 13 residues. V was trimmed by 5 bases and J by 11 bases, leaving 16 bases between them. Germline V gene data show CDR1 as SEHNR and CDR2 as FQNEAQ (reference sequence). Sequenced sample: blood. This chain connects TRBV7-9 to TRBJ1-5; D not certain. This receptor was identified in a woman aged 18-29 years in good health. The CDR3 sequence is CASSHLIEGTQHF. In DNA form, the CDR3 reads TGTGCCAGCAGCCATTTAATAGAGGGTACCCAGCATTTT.